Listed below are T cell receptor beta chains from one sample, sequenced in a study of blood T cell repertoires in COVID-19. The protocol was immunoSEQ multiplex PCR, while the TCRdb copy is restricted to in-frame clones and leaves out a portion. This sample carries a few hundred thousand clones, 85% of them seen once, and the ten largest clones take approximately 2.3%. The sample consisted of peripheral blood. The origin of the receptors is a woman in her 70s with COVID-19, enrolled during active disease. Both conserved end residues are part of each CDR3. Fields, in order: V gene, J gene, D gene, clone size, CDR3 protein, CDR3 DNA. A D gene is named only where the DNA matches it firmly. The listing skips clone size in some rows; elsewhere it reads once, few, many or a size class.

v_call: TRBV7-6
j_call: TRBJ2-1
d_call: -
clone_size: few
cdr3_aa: CASSHPTRTYNEQFF
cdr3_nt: TGTGCCAGCAGCCATCCGACCAGGACCTACAATGAGCAGTTCTTC

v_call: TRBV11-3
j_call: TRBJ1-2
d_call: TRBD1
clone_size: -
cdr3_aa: CASSQGASGYTF
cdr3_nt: TGTGCCAGCAGCCAGGGGGCGAGTGGCTACACCTTC

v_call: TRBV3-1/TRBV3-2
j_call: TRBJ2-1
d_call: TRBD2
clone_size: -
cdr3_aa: CASRTPSGRWYNEQFF
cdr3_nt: TGTGCCAGCCGGACTCCTAGCGGGAGGTGGTACAATGAGCAGTTCTTC

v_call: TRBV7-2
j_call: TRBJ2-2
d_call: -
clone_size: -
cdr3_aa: CASNRQTNTGELFF
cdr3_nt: TGTGCCAGCAACCGACAAACGAACACCGGGGAGCTGTTTTTT

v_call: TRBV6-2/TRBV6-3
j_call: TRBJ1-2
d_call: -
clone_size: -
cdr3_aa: CASSGVAGNYGYTF
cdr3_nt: TGTGCCAGCAGTGGGGTGGCAGGGAACTATGGCTACACCTTC

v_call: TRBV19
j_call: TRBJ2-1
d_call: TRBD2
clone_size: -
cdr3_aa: CASRRFSGSLSSYNEQFF
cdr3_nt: TGTGCCAGTAGGCGGTTTAGCGGGAGCCTCAGCTCCTACAATGAGCAGTTCTTC

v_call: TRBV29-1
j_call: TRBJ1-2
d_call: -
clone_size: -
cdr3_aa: CSVETGYGYTF
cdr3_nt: TGCAGCGTTGAAACGGGGTATGGCTACACCTTC

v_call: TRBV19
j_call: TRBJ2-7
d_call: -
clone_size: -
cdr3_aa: CASSPGLARAREQYF
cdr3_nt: TGTGCCAGTAGTCCCGGGCTAGCGCGGGCTCGGGAGCAGTACTTC

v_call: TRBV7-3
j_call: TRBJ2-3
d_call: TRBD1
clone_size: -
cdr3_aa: CASSSTGVGTDTQYF
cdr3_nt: TGTGCCAGCAGCTCGACAGGGGTTGGAACAGATACGCAGTATTTT

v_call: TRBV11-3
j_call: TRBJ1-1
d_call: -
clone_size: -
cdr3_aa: CASSLDGSKPKAFF
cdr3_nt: TGTGCCAGCAGCTTAGATGGTTCCAAGCCTAAAGCTTTCTTT

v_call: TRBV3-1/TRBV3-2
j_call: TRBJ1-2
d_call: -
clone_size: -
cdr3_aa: CASSPWQASDYGYTF
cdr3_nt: TGTGCCAGCAGCCCTTGGCAGGCATCAGACTATGGCTACACCTTC

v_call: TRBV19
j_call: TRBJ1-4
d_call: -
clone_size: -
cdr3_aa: CASRPGVATNEKLFF
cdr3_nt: TGTGCCAGTCGCCCAGGGGTCGCAACTAATGAAAAACTGTTTTTT

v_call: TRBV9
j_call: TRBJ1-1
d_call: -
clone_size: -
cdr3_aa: CASGTGTFNTEAFF
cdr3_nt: TGTGCCAGCGGGACGGGGACATTCAACACTGAAGCTTTCTTT

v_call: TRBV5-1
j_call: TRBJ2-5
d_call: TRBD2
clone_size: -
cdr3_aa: CASSRRLAGEQETQYF
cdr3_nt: TGCGCCAGCAGCCGGAGACTAGCGGGAGAGCAAGAGACCCAGTACTTC

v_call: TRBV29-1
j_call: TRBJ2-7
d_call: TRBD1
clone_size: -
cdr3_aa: CSVEGDDRGPSYEQYF
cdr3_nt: TGCAGCGTTGAAGGCGACGACAGGGGCCCCTCCTACGAGCAGTACTTC

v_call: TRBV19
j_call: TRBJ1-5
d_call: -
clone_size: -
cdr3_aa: CASSPAQGTYQPQHF
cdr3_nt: TGTGCCAGTAGCCCTGCACAGGGAACCTATCAGCCCCAGCATTTT

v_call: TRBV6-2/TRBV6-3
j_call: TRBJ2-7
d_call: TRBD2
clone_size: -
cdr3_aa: CASSSTERGFERYF
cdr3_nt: TGTGCCAGCAGTTCAACCGAGCGGGGGTTTGAGCGTTACTTC

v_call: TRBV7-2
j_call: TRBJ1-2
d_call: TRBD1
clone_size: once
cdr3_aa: CASSPTGGYGYTF
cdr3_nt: TGTGCCAGCAGCCCTACAGGGGGCTATGGCTACACCTTC

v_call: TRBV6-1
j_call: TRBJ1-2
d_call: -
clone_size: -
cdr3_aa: CASSGVRWDTANYGYTF
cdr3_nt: TGTGCCAGCAGTGGTGTCCGCTGGGACACCGCTAACTATGGCTACACCTTC

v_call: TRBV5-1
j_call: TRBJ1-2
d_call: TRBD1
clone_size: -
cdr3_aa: CASSSGQGYGYTF
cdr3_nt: TGCGCCAGCAGCTCGGGACAGGGTTATGGCTACACCTTC

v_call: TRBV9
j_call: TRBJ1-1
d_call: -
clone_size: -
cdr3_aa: CASSQGVGNTEAFF
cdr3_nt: TGTGCCAGCAGCCAAGGGGTGGGAAACACTGAAGCTTTCTTT

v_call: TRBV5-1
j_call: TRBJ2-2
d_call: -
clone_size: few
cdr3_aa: CASTNPGLTGELFF
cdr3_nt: TGCGCCAGCACCAACCCGGGACTCACCGGGGAGCTGTTTTTT

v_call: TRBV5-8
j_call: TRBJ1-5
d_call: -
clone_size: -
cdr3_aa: CASSDISYSYQPQHF
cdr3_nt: TGTGCCAGCAGCGATATTTCGTACAGTTATCAGCCCCAGCATTTT

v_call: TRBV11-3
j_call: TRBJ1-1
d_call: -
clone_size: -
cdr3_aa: CASSLGGDVNTEAFF
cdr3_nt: TGTGCCAGCAGCTTAGGGGGGGATGTGAACACTGAAGCTTTCTTT

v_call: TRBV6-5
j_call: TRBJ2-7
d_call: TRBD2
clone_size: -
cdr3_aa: CATGGGVYEQYF
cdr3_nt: TGTGCCACCGGGGGGGGCGTCTACGAGCAGTACTTC

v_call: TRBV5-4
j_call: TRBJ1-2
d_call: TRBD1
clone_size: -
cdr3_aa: CASSSRDRGAGYTF
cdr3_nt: TGTGCCAGCAGCTCCCGGGACAGGGGGGCTGGCTACACCTTC

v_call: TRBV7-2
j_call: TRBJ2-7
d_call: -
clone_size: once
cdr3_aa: CASSLVVSYEQYF
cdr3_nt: TGTGCCAGCAGCTTAGTCGTTTCCTACGAGCAGTACTTC

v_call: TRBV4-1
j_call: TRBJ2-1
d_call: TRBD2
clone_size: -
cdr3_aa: CASSQETAGWNEQFF
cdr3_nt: TGCGCCAGCAGCCAAGAGACAGCGGGGTGGAATGAGCAGTTCTTC

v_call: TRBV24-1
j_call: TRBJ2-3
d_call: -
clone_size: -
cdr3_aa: CATSGGSTDTQYF
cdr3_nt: TGTGCCACCAGTGGAGGGAGCACAGATACGCAGTATTTT

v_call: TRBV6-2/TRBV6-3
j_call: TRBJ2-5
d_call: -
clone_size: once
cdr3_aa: CASSSRATFGTQYF
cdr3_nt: TGTGCCAGCAGTTCCAGGGCCACCTTTGGGACCCAGTACTTC

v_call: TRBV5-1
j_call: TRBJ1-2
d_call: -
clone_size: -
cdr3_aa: CASSLGGAGQGYTF
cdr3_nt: TGCGCCAGCAGCTTGGGGGGAGCGGGCCAGGGCTACACCTTC

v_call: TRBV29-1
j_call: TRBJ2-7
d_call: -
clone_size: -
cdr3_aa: CSVGDSLARYEQYF
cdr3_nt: TGCAGCGTTGGGGACTCCTTAGCTCGGTACGAGCAGTACTTC

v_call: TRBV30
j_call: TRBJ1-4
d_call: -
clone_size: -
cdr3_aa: CAWTRGWGTNEKLFF
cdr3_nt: TGTGCCTGGACAAGGGGCTGGGGAACTAATGAAAAACTGTTTTTT

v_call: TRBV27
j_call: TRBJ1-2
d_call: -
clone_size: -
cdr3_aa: CASSLGTPGSEGYTF
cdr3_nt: TGTGCCAGCAGTTTAGGGACACCTGGTAGCGAAGGCTACACCTTC

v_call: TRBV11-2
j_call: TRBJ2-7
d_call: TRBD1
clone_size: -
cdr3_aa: CASSFGQGPYEQYF
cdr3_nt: TGTGCCAGCAGCTTCGGACAGGGTCCCTACGAGCAGTACTTC

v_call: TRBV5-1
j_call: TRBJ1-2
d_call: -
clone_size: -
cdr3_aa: CASSFQTGYGYTF
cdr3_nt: TGCGCCAGCAGCTTCCAAACAGGGTATGGCTACACCTTC

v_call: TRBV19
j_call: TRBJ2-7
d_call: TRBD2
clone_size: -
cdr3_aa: CASSVSRTSGRSSYEQYF
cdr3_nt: TGTGCCAGTAGTGTATCACGGACTAGCGGGAGGAGTTCCTACGAGCAGTACTTC

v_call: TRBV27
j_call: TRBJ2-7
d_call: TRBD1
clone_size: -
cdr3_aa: CASISWTGGAYEQYF
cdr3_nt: TGTGCCAGCATCTCGTGGACAGGGGGGGCCTACGAGCAGTACTTC

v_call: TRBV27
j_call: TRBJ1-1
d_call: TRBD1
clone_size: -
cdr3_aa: CASRLQGELGTEAFF
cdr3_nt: TGTGCCAGCAGGCTACAGGGGGAACTAGGCACTGAAGCTTTCTTT

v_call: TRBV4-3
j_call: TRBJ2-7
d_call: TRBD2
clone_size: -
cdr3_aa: CASSRRSGGTPYEQYF
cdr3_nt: TGCGCCAGCAGCCGGCGAAGCGGGGGGACCCCCTACGAGCAGTACTTC

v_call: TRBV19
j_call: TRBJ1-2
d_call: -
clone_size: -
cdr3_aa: CASSNPGHLNANYGYTF
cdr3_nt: TGTGCCAGTAGTAACCCGGGACACCTAAACGCTAACTATGGCTACACCTTC

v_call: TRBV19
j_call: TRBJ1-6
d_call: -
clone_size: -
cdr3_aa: CASMGGRNSPLHF
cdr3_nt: TGTGCCAGTATGGGAGGGAGAAATTCACCCCTCCACTTT

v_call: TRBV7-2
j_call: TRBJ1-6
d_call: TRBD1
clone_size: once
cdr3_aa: CASSSGQGENNSPLHF
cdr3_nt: TGTGCCAGCAGTTCAGGACAGGGGGAGAATAATTCACCCCTCCACTTT

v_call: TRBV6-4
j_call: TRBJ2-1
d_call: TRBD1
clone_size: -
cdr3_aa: CASSVGQGGDEQFF
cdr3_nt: TGTGCCAGCAGTGTCGGACAGGGGGGGGATGAGCAGTTCTTC

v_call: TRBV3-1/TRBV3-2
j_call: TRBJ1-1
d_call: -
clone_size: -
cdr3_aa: CASSRTRNTEAFF
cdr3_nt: TGTGCCAGCAGCCGAACCAGGAACACTGAAGCTTTCTTT

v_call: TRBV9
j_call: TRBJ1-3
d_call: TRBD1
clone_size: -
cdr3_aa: CASSVAGTGGSGNTIYF
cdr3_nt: TGTGCCAGCAGCGTAGCCGGGACAGGGGGATCTGGAAACACCATATATTTT